This T cell receptor beta chain appears in the sequencing data of a study of cytomegalovirus exposure and HLA in healthy donors. Study-wide context: Early released data had 80 million or so unique TCRs, all coming from HLA-typed donors. Overall study findings and caveats: There were several of the most significant clusters that appeared linked to common viral pathogens in a later analysis. Presence/absence analyses assumed roughly uniform sequencing depth across donors, which may not hold. The study labeled 170 or so TCR beta chains cytomegalovirus-associated.

Primers: 60 Vbeta forward and 13 Jbeta reverse. The table came from immunoSEQ multiplex PCR; TCRdb's copy has only in-frame clones and leaves some out. This listing includes about 88,000 clones. This CDR3 is built from 14 residues. V dropped 3 bases and J dropped 2; count of bases not matched to a gene: 1. In germline, CDR1 is SGHDT, CDR2 YYEEEE. Concerning this clone: Its antigen is still unknown.

Sequencing input: PBMCs. The gene calls are TRBV5-6 and TRBJ1-3; 8 bases map to TRBD1. This sequence was found in a girl under 18 in good health and CMV-seropositive. This CDR3 is CASSSGQAGNTIYF. In DNA, the CDR3 is TGTGCCAGCAGCTCGGGACAGGCTGGAAACACCATATATTTT.